The text below deals with one TCR beta chain. This entry comes from a study of beta chain features in type 1 diabetes. The trim removed 0 bases at V and 5 bases at J, leaving 4 bases unmatched. The germline V gene has CDR1 LNHNV and CDR2 YYDKDF (reference sequence). The CDR3 loop spans 15 amino acids. Reverse transcribing all isolated RNA meant expressed TCRB transcripts were sequenced. Only in-frame clones appear in the TCRdb table, and some are missing; sequencing was by immunoSEQ multiplex PCR. The table includes around 300,000 clones, 7% to 9% detected once. The genes are TRBV15 and TRBJ1-5, with 7 bases identical to TRBD1. Sequencing used central memory CD4+ T cells from blood. This clonotype originated in a woman aged 18-29 years in good health. The CDR3 reads CATSREQGRDQPQHF. The CDR3 DNA reads as TGTGCCACCAGCAGAGAACAGGGGCGAGATCAGCCCCAGCATTTT.